One sample yielded the 5 T cell receptor beta chains listed below, sequenced in a study of T-cell reconstitution after alpha-beta-depleted transplantation in children. Unique molecular identifiers were used to barcode this TCRbeta library. TCRdb redid the calling of the PCR reads with MiXCR, one entry per CDR3 protein. The data show around 190,000 distinct CDR3 sequences, with roughly 7.1% seen just once and more than 5.5% held by the top ten. Source: PBMCs, taken before TCRalphabeta/CD19-depleted stem cell transplant. These receptors came from a boy younger than 10 with acute lymphoblastic leukemia, due to receive a stem cell transplant.

There are many counts of this clonotype. The chain employs TRBV6-5 and TRBJ2-1; tentative D call: TRBD2 (6 bases). In germline, CDR1 is MNHEY, CDR2 SVGAGI. This CDR3 region has 14 residues. Between the trimmed V and J ends, which lost 0 bases and 4 bases, there was a span of 7 bases. The CDR3 DNA sequence: TGTGCCAGCAGTTACTCGCGGGATTACAATGAGCAGTTCTTC. As protein: CASSYSRDYNEQFF.

This clonotype has at least ten counts. Written as DNA, the CDR3 is TGCGCCAGCAGCCAAGGGCCCCCAGGGGGAGGTCAGCCCCAGCATTTT. Protein: CASSQGPPGGGQPQHF. This chain uses TRBV4-3 with TRBJ1-5; 7 bases are shared with TRBD1. This CDR3 comprises 16 residues. V shed 1 base and J 6 bases; nucleotides not matched to a gene: 9. CDR1 is LGHNA and CDR2 is YSLEER in the germline V gene.

This clonotype was seen a few times. V gene TRBV7-8 combines with J gene TRBJ1-5; 9 bases are a match to TRBD1. The junction had 6 bases not matched to a gene; V was cut back by 5 bases and J by 4 bases. CDR3 length: 15 residues. Germline V gives CDR1 SGHVS, CDR2 FQNEAQ. CDR3 region: CASSAGTGRNQPQHF. Here the CDR3 DNA reads TGTGCCAGCAGCGCGGGGACAGGGCGAAATCAGCCCCAGCATTTT.

This clonotype was observed many times. The rearrangement links TRBV29-1 to TRBJ2-1; 9 nucleotides match TRBD1. The V segment lost 4 bases and the J segment 6 bases; nucleotides outside the gene matches: 7. CDR3 size: 14 residues. CDR1 is SQVTM, CDR2 ANQGSEA, per germline. The CDR3, as DNA: TGCAGCGTTGGCCTCGGGACAGGGTCCAATGAGCAGTTCTTC. This gives the protein CSVGLGTGSNEQFF.

This chain joins TRBV11-1 and TRBJ2-2, with TRBD2 matching 12 bases. V was clipped by 8 bases and J by 6 bases; unmatched bases: 19. Germline-derived CDR1 and CDR2 are SGHAT and FQDESV (reference sequence). CDR3 length: 19 residues. The CDR3 protein is CASALPGPRRLAGAGELFF. The CDR3 DNA is TGTGCCAGCGCCTTGCCCGGACCCCGTAGACTAGCGGGAGCCGGGGAGCTGTTTTTT. Together with reference TRBV11-1 and TRBJ2-2, the CDR3 gives the full variable domain: EAEVAQSPRYKITEKSQAVAFWCDPISGHATLYWYRQILGQGPELLVQFQDESVVDDSQLPKDRFSAERLKGVDSTLKIQPAELGDSAMYLCASALPGPRRLAGAGELFFGEGSRLTVL.